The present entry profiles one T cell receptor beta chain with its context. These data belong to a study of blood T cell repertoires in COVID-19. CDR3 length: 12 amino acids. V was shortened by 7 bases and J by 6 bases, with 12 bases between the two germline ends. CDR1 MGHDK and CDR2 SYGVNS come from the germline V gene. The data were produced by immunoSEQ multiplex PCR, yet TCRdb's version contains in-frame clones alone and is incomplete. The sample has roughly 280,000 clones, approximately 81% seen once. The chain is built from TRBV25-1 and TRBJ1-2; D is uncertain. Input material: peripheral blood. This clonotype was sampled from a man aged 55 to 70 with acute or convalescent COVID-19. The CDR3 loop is CASTSMGDGYTF. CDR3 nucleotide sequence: TGTGCCAGCACTTCCATGGGAGATGGCTACACCTTC.